Following are 13 T cell receptor beta chains from one sample sequenced in a study of T-cell reconstitution after alpha-beta-depleted transplantation in children. Library preparation (for TCRbeta) was performed with unique molecular identifiers. TCRdb passed the PCR reads through MiXCR, listing each CDR3 protein once. This sample has around 370,000 distinct CDR3 sequences, with 10% found just once. The specimen comprised PBMCs from the stem cell graft donor, sampled from the stem cell graft. The receptors derive from a human donor who donated a stem cell graft to a child with acute lymphoblastic leukemia.

The genes are TRBV2 and TRBJ2-2; D might be TRBD2 (5 bases). The V gene's germline CDR1 is SNHLY and CDR2 FYNNEI. The CDR3 has 15 residues. Trimming removed 2 bases at V and 6 bases at J, with 13 bases between. CDR3 loop: CASSELLGGAGELFF. For the CDR3, the DNA is TGTGCCAGCAGTGAATTACTAGGTGGGGCCGGGGAGCTGTTTTTT.

This clonotype was observed a few times. The chain has TRBV20-1 and TRBJ2-2; D is possibly TRBD1 (6 bases). Germline assignment: CDR1 DFQATT and CDR2 SNEGSKA (reference sequence). With 5 bases removed from V and 1 base from J, the gap between germline ends came to 11 bases. This CDR3 region has 14 residues. As DNA, the CDR3 is TGCAGTGCTTGGACAGCTATGAACACCGGGGAGCTGTTTTTT. Its translation is CSAWTAMNTGELFF.

Only a few counts were recorded for this clonotype. The J gene is TRBJ1-2, the V gene TRBV5-1; D may be TRBD1 (6 bases). Germline V gives CDR1 SGHRS, CDR2 YFSETQ. The CDR3 covers 15 residues. V lost 4 bases and J 9 bases, leaving 22 bases between the germline ends. CDR3: CASSPIGGGLFSYTF. The CDR3 DNA follows: TGCGCCAGCAGCCCGATTGGAGGGGGTCTCTTTAGCTACACCTTC. Drawing the rest from reference TRBV5-1 and TRBJ1-2, the complete variable domain is KAGVTQTPRYLIKTRGQQVTLSCSPISGHRSVSWYQQTPGQGLQFLFEYFSETQRNKGNFPGRFSGRQFSNSRSEMNVSTLELGDSALYLCASSPIGGGLFSYTFGSGTRLTVV.

This clonotype was picked up many times. The chain has TRBV20-1 and TRBJ1-5; TRBD1 agrees at 12 bases. The CDR3 covers 15 residues. Germline V gene sequence: CDR1 DFQATT, CDR2 SNEGSKA (reference sequence). V dropped 6 bases and J dropped 3; count of bases not matched to a gene: 6. CDR3 coding DNA: TGCAGTGCCCGAGGGACAGGGGGCCCCAATCAGCCCCAGCATTTT. This gives the protein CSARGTGGPNQPQHF.

This clonotype was counted only a few times. The V and J genes are TRBV5-5 and TRBJ2-4; D may be TRBD2 (5 bases). Germline CDR1 and CDR2: SGHKS and YYEKEE (reference sequence). V was shortened by 5 bases and J by 5 bases, with 8 bases between the two germline ends. CDR3 length: 12 amino acids. The CDR3 region is CASSFGENIQYF. The CDR3 coding sequence is TGTGCCAGCAGTTTCGGGGAAAACATTCAGTACTTC. The full variable domain, rest sourced from reference TRBV5-5 and TRBJ2-4, is DAGVTQSPTHLIKTRGQQVTLRCSPISGHKSVSWYQQVLGQGPQFIFQYYEKEERGRGNFPDRFSARQFPNYSSELNVNALLLGDSALYLCASSFGENIQYFGAGTRLSVL.

This clonotype was observed at least ten times. This chain's CDR3 is CASSPGQRGEQYF. In DNA, the CDR3 is TGTGCCAGCAGCCCAGGGCAGAGGGGCGAGCAGTACTTC. This sequence joins TRBV9 and TRBJ2-7, with D perhaps being TRBD1 or TRBD2 (5 bases each). This CDR3 has 13 residues. Trimming pared 4 bases from V and 6 bases from J, leaving 14 bases between. The germline V gene encodes CDR1 SGDLS and CDR2 YYNGEE.

V usage is TRBV12-3 or TRBV12-4 and J usage is TRBJ2-2, with 12 bases matching TRBD1. This CDR3 spans 15 amino acids. Trimming took 6 bases from V and 4 from J; bases not matched to a gene: 3. The CDR3 bases are TGTGCCAGCAGCCCGGGACAGGGGGCCACCGGGGAGCTGTTTTTT. Its protein product is CASSPGQGATGELFF.

The chain joins TRBV6-5 to TRBJ2-7; no firm D call. Trimming shortened V by 2 bases and J by 2 bases, and 10 bases separated the two germline ends. This CDR3 spans 14 amino acids. The V gene's germline CDR1 is MNHEY and CDR2 SVGAGI. The CDR3 loop reads CASSYNDNAYEQYF. The CDR3 DNA follows: TGTGCCAGCAGTTACAATGACAACGCCTACGAGCAGTACTTC.

The CDR3 nucleotides read TGTGCCAGCAACCTTTTACGCTCTGGGGCCAACGTCCTGACTTTC. Translation: CASNLLRSGANVLTF. The rearrangement links TRBV7-9 to TRBJ2-6; the D is unclear. The V and J ends lost 7 bases and 0 bases respectively, with 10 bases between them. CDR3 length: 15 residues. The V gene's germline CDR1 is SEHNR and CDR2 FQNEAQ (reference sequence).

The J gene is TRBJ1-1, the V gene TRBV5-1, with TRBD1 identical over 12 bases. V dropped 2 bases and J dropped 1; count of bases not matched to a gene: 3. The CDR3 sequence is 16 residues long. Germline V CDR1 and CDR2: SGHRS, YFSETQ. The CDR3 DNA reads TGCGCCAGCAGCTTCCGGGACAGGGGGCGGAACACTGAAGCTTTCTTT. Translation: CASSFRDRGRNTEAFF.

This clonotype was found a few times. The chain carries TRBV4-1 and TRBJ1-5; D is undetermined. Germline V gene sequence: CDR1 MGHRA, CDR2 YSYEKL. Trimming took off 1 base at V and 6 bases at J, with 13 bases between the two ends. The CDR3 has 15 amino acids. In DNA form, the CDR3 reads TGCGCCAGCAGCCAAGGTCGGGGTTTAGGTCAGCCCCAGCATTTT. Protein product: CASSQGRGLGQPQHF.

The table lists this clonotype with a few counts. The rearrangement joins TRBV20-1 to TRBJ2-2, with 10 nucleotides matching TRBD2. This CDR3 is 15 amino acids long. Germline V gives CDR1 DFQATT, CDR2 SNEGSKA (reference sequence). The V and J ends lost 5 bases and 6 bases, in that order; junction bases with no gene match: 9. Here the CDR3 DNA reads TGCAGTGCTGAAGCGGGAGGGCCAGGCGCCGGGGAGCTGTTTTTT. The encoded protein is CSAEAGGPGAGELFF.

V usage is TRBV5-1 and J usage is TRBJ2-6, with 7 bases that match TRBD1. J was trimmed by 0 bases and V by 3 bases; bases with no gene match: 9. Germline CDR1 reads SGHRS; CDR2 reads YFSETQ. This CDR3 has 18 residues. The CDR3 loop is CASSSTGGTVSGANVLTF. DNA of the CDR3: TGCGCCAGCAGCTCGACAGGTGGGACAGTCTCTGGGGCCAACGTCCTGACTTTC.